This T cell receptor beta chain is from a study of a mutant IDH1 vaccine in newly diagnosed glioma. At the level of the study: Treated patients, 62.5% male and about 38% female, averaged around 40 years of age. Patients arrived already treated with radiotherapy, temozolomide, or both, most having had both.

The table came from immunoSEQ multiplex PCR; TCRdb's copy has only in-frame clones and leaves some out. The sample lists approximately 92,000 clones, roughly 75% occurring once. The sample's time point: baseline, week 1 (first vaccination visit). Treatment defined: pre-vaccination baseline after standard-of-care therapy. Each tumor in the donors was a new WHO grade 3 or 4 astrocytoma, IDH1-mutant and ATRX-lost. CDR1 is SGHAT, CDR2 FQNNGV, per germline. This CDR3 contains 15 residues. Study outcomes and limitations: The vaccine induced immune responses, and these occurred in 93.3% of patients.

This clone turned up a few times. The antigen is undetermined. An end of the junction differs from the germline gene, which may be a read error. The TCR comes from a man aged 35-49 years with glioma. The input for sequencing was PBMCs, taken from a glioma patient treated with radiotherapy, temozolomide or both. The rearrangement links TRBV11-2 to TRBJ1-2; D is possibly TRBD1 (5 bases). The CDR3 DNA reads as TGTGCCAGCAGCTTAGGGACAAGGCCCCGAGAACCCCCAAACTTC. It specifies CASSLGTRPREPPNF.